These 11 T cell receptor beta chains share one sample of origin, sequenced in a study of human versus mouse CDR3 diversity and MHC coevolution (dated by TCRdb to 2017 to 2019). The method behind the library was the immunoSEQ multiplex PCR assay. TCRdb's version of the immuneACCESS table is confined to in-frame rearrangements and falls short of the full clone set. An unresolved V gene accounts for under half of the shortfall where checked; the remainder is of unknown origin. Recorded for this sample are about 60,000 clones; just under 95% of them occurred a single time. The ten top clones hold 15% to 20% of the sample. The sequenced sample was naive CD4+ T cells from blood. The cell subset or site label here, explained by the study, means: CD45RO-negative CD62L-positive naive CD4 T cells. Every receptor here comes from a person aged 55 to 70 in good health.

V is TRBV7-3 and J is TRBJ2-2, with TRBD1 matching over 11 bases. The CDR3 has 16 residues. V was pared by 3 bases and J by 6 bases, with 6 bases of the junction left unmatched. Germline V gene lookup returns CDR1 SGHTA and CDR2 FQGTGA. The CDR3 protein is CASSLAGTGGAGELFF. CDR3 nucleotides: TGTGCCAGCAGCTTGGCGGGGACAGGGGGGGCCGGGGAGCTGTTTTTT.

This chain joins TRBV5-1 and TRBJ2-3; 10 bases align to TRBD2. Per germline, CDR1 SGHRS and CDR2 YFSETQ. The CDR3 runs 15 residues. The junction had 9 bases not matched to a gene; V was cut back by 4 bases and J by 7 bases. Written as DNA, the CDR3 is TGCGCCAGCAGCGAGAATAGCGGGAGGAGGAATACGCAGTATTTT. This translates into CASSENSGRRNTQYF.

This clone was detected once. V and J are TRBV5-4 and TRBJ2-5; TRBD2 aligns across 13 bases. The J call may be wrong; the DNA end is better matched by TRBJ2-7. Germline loops: CDR1 SGHNT, CDR2 YYREEE (reference sequence). CDR3 size: 15 residues. In DNA, the CDR3 is TGTGCCAGCAGCCGCACGGGACTAGCGGGAAGCGAGCAGTACTTC. Its translation is CASSRTGLAGSEQYF.

CDR3 DNA: TGTGCCAGCAGCCAGGGGCTAGCGGCTTACAATGAGCAGTTCTTC. Protein product: CASSQGLAAYNEQFF. The chain recombines TRBV14 with TRBJ2-1; the match to TRBD2 covers 7 bases. V gave up 3 bases and J gave up 4 bases; unmatched junction bases: 6. Germline V CDR1 and CDR2: SGHDN, FVKESK. The CDR3 is 15 residues long.

This chain connects TRBV29-1 to TRBJ2-7, with 9 bases matching TRBD1. Germline V gene data show CDR1 as SQVTM and CDR2 as ANQGSEA. J was trimmed by 2 bases and V by 4 bases; bases with no gene match: 3. The CDR3 is 13 amino acids. The DNA for the CDR3 is TGCAGCGTTGTAGGACAGGGGACCTACGAGCAGTACTTC. Translating gives CSVVGQGTYEQYF.

V usage is TRBV6-5 and J usage is TRBJ2-7, with 9 positions matching TRBD2. Germline V gene sequence: CDR1 MNHEY, CDR2 SVGAGI. The CDR3 is 15 amino acids. V was clipped by 6 bases and J by 3 bases; unmatched bases: 9. The CDR3 DNA reads TGTGCCAGCAGCCGACTAGCGGCCCCAAACTACGAGCAGTACTTC. The encoded protein is CASSRLAAPNYEQYF.

The rearrangement uses TRBV7-3 and TRBJ2-1; 7 nucleotides line up with TRBD2. CDR3 length equals 13 residues. Germline V lookup: CDR1 SGHTA, CDR2 FQGTGA. V was clipped by 5 bases and J by 9 bases; unmatched bases: 7. Here the CDR3 DNA reads TGTGCCAGCAGCCCTAGCGGAGGGCTTGAGCAGTTCTTC. Translation: CASSPSGGLEQFF.

The CDR3: CASSLQLLNTDTQYF. The DNA of the CDR3 is TGTGCCAGCAGCTTGCAACTACTTAACACAGATACGCAGTATTTT. This rearrangement joins TRBV5-8 to TRBJ2-3; D gene ambiguous. V was pared by 1 base and J by 2 bases, with 11 bases between. The CDR3 contains 15 residues. Germline CDR1 is SGHTS and CDR2 is YDEGEE.

The V and J genes are TRBV11-2 and TRBJ2-7; D possibly corresponds to TRBD2 (6 bases). The CDR3 extends over 14 amino acids. The V gene lost 3 bases and the J gene lost 7 bases, with 16 bases spanning the gap. Germline loops: CDR1 SGHAT, CDR2 FQNNGV. CDR3 sequence reads: CASSFGAGPEEQYF. DNA of the CDR3: TGTGCCAGCAGCTTTGGGGCGGGGCCGGAGGAGCAGTACTTC. Full variable domain (remainder filled in from reference TRBV11-2 and TRBJ2-7): EAGVAQSPRYKIIEKRQSVAFWCNPISGHATLYWYQQILGQGPKLLIQFQNNGVVDDSQLPKDRFSAERLKGVDSTLKIQPAKLEDSAVYLCASSFGAGPEEQYFGPGTRLTVT.

The chain couples TRBV19 to TRBJ1-2; the D is unclear. Germline CDR1 reads LNHDA; CDR2 reads SQIVND (reference sequence). The length of the CDR3 is 16 residues. The V gene lost 1 base and the J gene lost 3 bases, with 15 bases spanning the gap. The CDR3 spells CASSIVAFRVDYGYTF. The DNA for the CDR3 is TGTGCCAGTAGTATAGTAGCTTTTCGGGTTGACTATGGCTACACCTTC.

The J gene is TRBJ2-7, the V gene TRBV27; 11 bases fit TRBD1. V lost 6 bases, J lost 4 bases, and 5 bases stayed unmatched. Germline V gives CDR1 MNHEY, CDR2 SMNVEV (reference sequence). CDR3 size: 14 residues. CDR3 in amino acids: CASRRDRGGYEQYF. The CDR3 coding sequence is TGTGCCAGCAGGCGGGACAGGGGGGGTTACGAGCAGTACTTC.